The text below deals with one T cell receptor beta chain. Its specificity is not known. The record originates from a study of CD8 T cells in ankylosing spondylitis. Study-wide results and limits: Reported data indicate significant enrichment of disease-linked clones within matched ankylosing spondylitis synovial fluid. In peripheral blood, disease-linked CD8+ clones occurred at relatively low frequencies. Seemingly characteristic of ankylosing spondylitis blood was a TCR beta motif consisting of about 8 highly homologous variants. Past studies reported some motif variants in reactive arthritis synovial fluid and blood.

5'-RACE, quantitative and with molecular barcodes, yielded the TCR beta libraries. MiXCR, applied by TCRdb to the 5' RACE reads, yields one record per CDR3 protein. Among roughly 300,000 distinct CDR3 sequences listed, less than 10% were seen once. The specimen was blood, either unsorted or a sorted T cell fraction (not recorded which). The receptor was isolated from a male donor with ankylosing spondylitis.

The CDR3 here is CASGAHGETQYF. In nucleotides, the CDR3 is TGTGCCAGCGGGGCGCATGGGGAGACCCAGTACTTC. This chain connects TRBV12-3 or TRBV12-4 to TRBJ2-5; possible D gene TRBD1, 5 bases. The V end was cut by 8 bases, the J end by 5 bases, with 12 bases between. CDR3 length: 12 residues.